The T cell receptor (beta chain) under discussion was sequenced for a study of T-cell reconstitution after alpha-beta-depleted transplantation in children. A TCRbeta library incorporating unique molecular identifiers was prepared. TCRdb processed the PCR reads anew with MiXCR; each CDR3 protein has one entry. The sample lists a few hundred thousand distinct CDR3 sequences, 16% occurring once. The CDR3 has 13 residues. Germline trimming cut 7 bases from V and 9 bases from J; bases unmatched to any gene: 9. Germline CDR1 MNHEY, CDR2 SMNVEV (reference sequence). The chain combines TRBV27 with TRBJ2-1; TRBD1 matches 7 bases. This clonotype was sampled from a boy under two years old who had a stem cell transplant for Wiskott-Aldrich syndrome, so the T cells may come from the graft donor. The source material was PBMCs, mostly from graft donor cells, sampled 360 days after TCRalphabeta/CD19-depleted stem cell transplant. The CDR3 coding sequence is TGTGCCAGCACAAGACAGGGCGTAAGTGAGCAGTTCTTC. Translated, it gives CASTRQGVSEQFF.